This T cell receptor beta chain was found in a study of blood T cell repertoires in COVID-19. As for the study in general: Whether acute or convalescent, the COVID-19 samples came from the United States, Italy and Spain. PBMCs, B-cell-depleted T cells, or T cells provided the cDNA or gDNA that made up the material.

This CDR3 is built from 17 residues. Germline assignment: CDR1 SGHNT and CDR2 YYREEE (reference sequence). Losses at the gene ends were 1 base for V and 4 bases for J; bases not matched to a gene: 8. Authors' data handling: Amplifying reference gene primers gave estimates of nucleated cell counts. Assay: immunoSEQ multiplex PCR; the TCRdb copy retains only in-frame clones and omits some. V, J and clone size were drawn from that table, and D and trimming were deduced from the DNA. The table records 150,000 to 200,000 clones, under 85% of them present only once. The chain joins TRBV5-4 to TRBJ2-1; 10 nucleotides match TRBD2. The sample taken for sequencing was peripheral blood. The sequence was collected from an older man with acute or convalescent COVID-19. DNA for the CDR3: TGTGCCAGCAGCTTGACTTTGGCTAGCGGGAGTTACAATGAGCAGTTCTTC. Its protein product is CASSLTLASGSYNEQFF.